The clone carrying this T cell receptor (beta chain) was detected once. The antigen remains undetermined. This sample stems from a study of T cell responses to AZD1222 COVID-19 vaccine. Study-wide results and limits: A reported finding is that nearly half of spike-specific TCRs target unmutated variant regions. Repertoires in all cases were sampled only once the peak T cell response had passed. Clonal diversity may have been underestimated, and the donors were mostly white British, with more females than males. Following two doses of AZD1222, Spike-specific TCR breadth and depth rose.

Assay: immunoSEQ multiplex PCR; the TCRdb copy retains only in-frame clones and omits some. The sample shows about 120,000 clones, roughly 88% of them seen only once. The germline V gene has CDR1 SGHNT and CDR2 YENEEA. The CDR3 is 15 amino acids. V shed 5 bases and J shed 4 bases, with 14 bases lying between them. The chain is built from TRBV11-3 and TRBJ2-2, with D possibly called TRBD1 or TRBD2 (5 bases each). The sequence was collected from an adult in good health. The material sequenced was peripheral blood, taken on day 0 of AZD1222 vaccination. The CDR3 loop reads CASSPSRDGTGELFF. CDR3 nucleotides: TGTGCCAGCAGCCCCTCCAGGGACGGCACCGGGGAGCTGTTTTTT.